This T cell receptor beta chain was captured in a study of cytomegalovirus exposure and HLA in healthy donors. Germline assignment: CDR1 MDHEN and CDR2 SYDVKM. V lost 4 bases to trimming and J lost 5 bases; unmatched junction nucleotides: 10. The CDR3 loop spans 15 amino acids. PCR was performed using 60 Vbeta and 13 Jbeta primers. This table comes from immunoSEQ multiplex PCR, and its TCRdb copy is limited to in-frame clones, with some not included. The sample shows about 160,000 clones, 80% of them seen only once. Sequencing used PBMCs. This receptor was identified in a male donor in good health and CMV-seropositive. The chain employs TRBV28 and TRBJ2-7; 8 nucleotides agree with TRBD2. The CDR3 spells CASSSLAGGSDEQYF. The DNA for the CDR3 is TGTGCCAGCAGTTCCCTCGCGGGAGGTAGCGACGAGCAGTACTTC. Supplemented by reference TRBV28 and TRBJ2-7, the full variable domain reads DVKVTQSSRYLVKRTGEKVFLECVQDMDHENMFWYRQDPGLGLRLIYFSYDVKMKEKGDIPEGYSVSREKKERFSLILESASTNQTSMYLCASSSLAGGSDEQYFGPGTRLTVT.